What follows is one T cell receptor (beta chain) and its context. The ends lost 4 bases at V and 1 base at J; junction bases unmatched: 4. This CDR3 is built from 15 residues. CDR1 PRHDT and CDR2 FYEKMQ come from the germline V gene (reference sequence). This sample is drawn from a study of shared T cell receptors in the human thymus. The assay was immunoSEQ multiplex PCR, and TCRdb's table has in-frame clones only and misses some. The table includes roughly 710,000 clones, 80% to 90% detected once. The same sample was also used in a study of human thymus T cells. That report adds: Corrective cardiac surgery supplied the resected thymus tissue. Among thymic and blood repertoires, usage of V and J genes appeared biased.

Sequences were obtained from thymocytes. This receptor was taken from a girl under two years old with a congenital heart defect. The J gene is TRBJ2-7, the V gene TRBV13; TRBD2 matches at 10 bases. The CDR3 spells CASSYQRGGSYEQYF. The CDR3 DNA reads TGTGCCAGCAGCTATCAGCGGGGGGGGTCCTACGAGCAGTACTTC.